The clone carrying this T cell receptor beta chain showed up many times. Time point defined: newly diagnosed GD, antithyroid drugs for less than 3 months. Construction of the TCR library relied on RNA isolated from PBMCs. The data were obtained in a study of regulatory T cells in long-lasting Graves disease. Arm-PCR of CDR3 regions and iRepertoire HTBI primers were the basis on which TCR beta libraries were built. MiXCR, applied by TCRdb to the multiplex PCR reads, yields one record per CDR3 protein. The table has approximately 250,000 distinct CDR3 sequences, 15% to 20% seen once. This specimen consisted of peripheral blood mononuclear cells (PBMCs), obtained at new diagnosis, from a patient treated with antithyroid drugs. This receptor was identified in a female donor with Graves disease.

CDR3 sequence (DNA): TGCAGCATCCGTATGACCCTGAGCACCTACGAGCAGTACTTC. Translating it yields CSIRMTLSTYEQYF. The rearrangement joins TRBV29-1 to TRBJ2-7; D unclear. This CDR3 has 14 residues. From germline, CDR1 is SQVTM and CDR2 ANQGSEA. V was pared by 8 bases and J by 2 bases, with 19 bases between.